The present TCR beta chain was sequenced within a study of T cell responses to AZD1222 COVID-19 vaccine. Trimming took 3 bases from V and 2 from J, leaving 11 bases between them. The CDR3 is made up of 16 amino acids. Germline V lookup: CDR1 SGHTA, CDR2 FQGNSA. TCRdb keeps only in-frame clones here, not all; method: immunoSEQ multiplex PCR. Seen here are fewer than 150,000 clones, roughly 90% observed once, and the top ten hold 11% to 15%. The source was peripheral blood, collected on day 0 of AZD1222 vaccination. This chain uses TRBV7-2 with TRBJ1-6; D unclear. This receptor was taken from an adult in good health. CDR3 nucleotide sequence: TGTGCCAGCAGCTTTTATGGGGTAACCTATAATTCACCCCTCCACTTT. Protein sequence: CASSFYGVTYNSPLHF.